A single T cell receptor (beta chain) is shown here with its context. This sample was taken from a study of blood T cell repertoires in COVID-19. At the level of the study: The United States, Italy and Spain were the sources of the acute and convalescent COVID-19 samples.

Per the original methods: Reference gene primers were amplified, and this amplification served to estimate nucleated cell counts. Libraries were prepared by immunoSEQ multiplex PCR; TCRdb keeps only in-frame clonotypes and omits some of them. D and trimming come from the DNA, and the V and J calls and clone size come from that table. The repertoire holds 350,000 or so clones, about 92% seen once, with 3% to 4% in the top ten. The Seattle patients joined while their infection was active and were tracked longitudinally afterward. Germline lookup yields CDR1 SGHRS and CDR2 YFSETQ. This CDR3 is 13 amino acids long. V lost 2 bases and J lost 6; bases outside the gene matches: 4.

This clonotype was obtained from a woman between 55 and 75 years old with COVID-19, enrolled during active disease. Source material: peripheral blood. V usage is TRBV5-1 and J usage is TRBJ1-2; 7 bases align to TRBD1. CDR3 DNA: TGCGCCAGCAGCTTACAGGGGAGGAATGGCTACACCTTC. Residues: CASSLQGRNGYTF.